A single sample is the source of the 27 T cell receptor beta chains below, sequenced in a study of CD8 T cells in Susac syndrome. An input of roughly 0.5 to 1 ug of RNA was subjected to reverse transcription using random hexamers. TCRdb re-derived calls from the immunoSEQ multiplex PCR reads in MiXCR, one entry per CDR3 protein. The sample comprises approximately 150,000 distinct CDR3 sequences, approximately 95% of which are singletons, and approximately 0.08% rests with the top ten. The sequenced sample consisted of CD4+ T cells from PBMCs. These receptors all stem from a human donor in good health.

The chain carries TRBV20-1 and TRBJ2-1; D remains ambiguous. From germline, CDR1 is DFQATT and CDR2 SNEGSKA (reference sequence). The CDR3 consists of 16 residues. Trimming stripped 3 bases from V and 0 bases from J, with 15 bases between. CDR3 loop: CSASLSRPSSYNEQFF. The CDR3 bases are TGCAGTGCTAGTTTGAGTCGCCCGAGCTCCTACAATGAGCAGTTCTTC.

The chain links TRBV10-3 to TRBJ2-1; TRBD2 matches at 14 bases. CDR3 size: 17 residues. With V trimmed by 6 bases and J by 5 bases, 9 bases remained unmatched. Germline values: CDR1 ENHRY, CDR2 SYGVKD. Here the CDR3 reads CAIRSGLAGVYDNEQFF. The CDR3 DNA reads TGTGCCATCAGATCGGGACTAGCGGGAGTCTACGACAATGAGCAGTTCTTC.

The genes are TRBV5-1 and TRBJ2-7; a weak D match, TRBD2 (5 bases). This CDR3 is 14 amino acids long. V was cut by 4 bases and J by 3 bases, with 14 bases left in between. Germline assignment: CDR1 SGHRS and CDR2 YFSETQ. CDR3 bases: TGCGCCAGCAGCCTCGCGAGGGCCAACTACGAGCAGTACTTC. Translated, it gives CASSLARANYEQYF.

In nucleotides, the CDR3 is TGTGCCAGCAGCGTAACTAGCACAGATACGCAGTATTTT. It translates to CASSVTSTDTQYF. The chain couples TRBV9 to TRBJ2-3; D unresolved. Germline values: CDR1 SGDLS, CDR2 YYNGEE. Trimming took off 1 base at V and 0 bases at J, with 3 bases between the two ends. There are 13 residues in the CDR3.

The J gene is TRBJ2-3, the V gene TRBV12-3 or TRBV12-4; 8 bases align to TRBD2. J lost 4 bases, V lost 6 bases, and 6 bases had no gene match. CDR3 length: 14 residues. The CDR3, as DNA: TGTGCCAGCAGCTATAGCGGGAAGGCAGATACGCAGTATTTT. It codes for CASSYSGKADTQYF.

CDR3 sequence reads: CASSLTRVTGELFF. For the CDR3, the DNA is TGTGCCAGCAGCTTAACCCGCGTTACCGGGGAGCTGTTTTTT. The V and J genes are TRBV7-3 and TRBJ2-2; D call uncertain. The V end lost 0 bases, the J end lost 5 bases, and 7 bases lay between the germline ends. The CDR3 length is 14 residues. Germline V lookup: CDR1 SGHTA, CDR2 FQGTGA.

The V gene is TRBV3-1, the J gene TRBJ2-5; D not certain. The CDR3 contains 13 residues. Germline lookup yields CDR1 LGHDT and CDR2 YNNKEL (reference sequence). The V gene lost 1 base and the J gene lost 3 bases, with 6 bases spanning the gap. This CDR3 reads CASSQVNEETQYF. The CDR3 DNA is TGTGCCAGCAGCCAAGTTAATGAAGAGACCCAGTACTTC.

The CDR3 DNA sequence: TGTGCCAGCAGCCGTTTCAGCGGGGAGCTGTTTTTT. This codes for CASSRFSGELFF. The chain combines TRBV6-2 or TRBV6-3 with TRBJ2-2; D unclear. The CDR3 totals 12 residues. CDR1 MNHEY and CDR2 SVGEGT come from the germline V gene. Trimming removed 6 bases from V and 7 bases from J, with 9 bases in between.

The chain couples TRBV29-1 to TRBJ1-1; a possible D gene is TRBD1 (5 bases). Looked up from germline, CDR1 is SQVTM and CDR2 is ANQGSEA. Trimming shortened V by 7 bases and J by 1 base, and 13 bases separated the two germline ends. The CDR3 spans 13 residues. The CDR3 DNA reads as TGCAGCGCATCGGGGCAACCGAACACTGAAGCTTTCTTT. Translating gives CSASGQPNTEAFF.

V and J are TRBV19 and TRBJ1-1; TRBD1 might be the D (5 bases). V was cut by 7 bases and J by 2 bases, with 14 bases left in between. The CDR3 loop spans 14 amino acids. CDR1 is LNHDA, CDR2 SQIVND, per germline (reference sequence). This CDR3 reads CASTWGVLNTEAFF. Here the CDR3 DNA reads TGTGCCAGTACGTGGGGGGTCCTTAACACTGAAGCTTTCTTT.

The J gene is TRBJ1-4, the V gene TRBV28; D remains unclear. In germline, CDR1 is MDHEN, CDR2 SYDVKM. Trimming left V 2 bases short and J 4 bases short, with 2 bases between. The CDR3 is made up of 12 amino acids. The CDR3 sequence: CASSLNNEKLFF. The CDR3 nucleotides read TGTGCCAGCAGTTTAAATAATGAAAAACTGTTTTTT.

This clonotype was seen a single time. The chain links TRBV2 to TRBJ2-1; weak D call: TRBD2 (5 bases). The CDR3 runs 13 residues. CDR1 is SNHLY and CDR2 is FYNNEI in the germline V gene. Trimming cost V 7 bases and J 3 bases, with 10 bases left between them. The CDR3 region is CASKFEGYNEQFF. The CDR3, as DNA: TGTGCCAGCAAGTTCGAGGGCTACAATGAGCAGTTCTTC.

This chain links TRBV6-1 with TRBJ2-7, with D perhaps TRBD1 or TRBD2 (5 bases each). The CDR3 has 14 residues. Looked up from germline, CDR1 is MNHNS and CDR2 is SASEGT. Trimming left V 7 bases short and J 0 bases short, with 13 bases between. CDR3 in amino acids: CASKRGRDSYEQYF. CDR3 nucleotides: TGTGCCAGCAAGAGGGGTCGGGACTCCTACGAGCAGTACTTC.

The chain employs TRBV7-3 and TRBJ1-1; TRBD1 is a possible D gene (6 bases). CDR1 and CDR2 (germline): SGHTA, FQGTGA. V was clipped by 1 base and J by 7 bases, with 10 bases between them. The CDR3 covers 13 residues. As DNA, the CDR3 is TGTGCCAGCAGCTTAAGTACAGGGTTTGAAGCTTTCTTT. Its translation: CASSLSTGFEAFF.

The J gene is TRBJ2-3, the V gene TRBV11-2; no clear D. This CDR3 comprises 12 residues. V lost 3 bases to trimming and J lost 6 bases, with 7 bases between them. Germline values: CDR1 SGHAT, CDR2 FQNNGV. The CDR3 bases are TGTGCCAGCAGCTTTGTAGGGGATACGCAGTATTTT. Its translation: CASSFVGDTQYF.

This sequence joins TRBV28 and TRBJ1-2; 8 bases are shared with TRBD1. Germline V gene data show CDR1 as MDHEN and CDR2 as SYDVKM. This CDR3 has 14 amino acids. V gave up 1 base and J gave up 6 bases; unmatched junction bases: 4. CDR3 bases: TGTGCCAGCAGTTTATACAGGGGGGGGAATGGCTACACCTTC. Its protein product is CASSLYRGGNGYTF.

This chain links TRBV5-8 with TRBJ2-1, with 11 positions matching TRBD2. J lost 10 bases, V lost 0 bases, and 18 bases had no gene match. Germline V gene data show CDR1 as SGHTS and CDR2 as YDEGEE. The CDR3 loop spans 19 amino acids. The CDR3 sequence: CASSLATGASGRQVIEQFF. Here the CDR3 DNA reads TGTGCCAGCAGCTTGGCCACGGGAGCTAGCGGGAGGCAGGTAATCGAGCAGTTCTTC.

V usage is TRBV28 and J usage is TRBJ2-7, with D possibly being TRBD2 (5 bases). This CDR3 spans 15 amino acids. V was pared by 8 bases and J by 5 bases, with 22 bases between. CDR1 and CDR2 from the germline V gene are MDHEN and SYDVKM. The CDR3 sequence: CASPLEPLIGDEQYF. In DNA, the CDR3 is TGTGCCAGCCCCTTGGAGCCCCTCATCGGGGACGAGCAGTACTTC.

V and J are TRBV20-1 and TRBJ2-3, with 12 bases that match TRBD2. CDR1 is DFQATT, CDR2 SNEGSKA, per germline (reference sequence). This CDR3 contains 14 residues. Germline trimming cut 5 bases from V and 1 base from J; bases unmatched to any gene: 1. As DNA, the CDR3 is TGCAGTGCTCCTAGCGGGAGGGGCACAGATACGCAGTATTTT. Its protein is CSAPSGRGTDTQYF.

There are a few counts of this clonotype. The gene calls are TRBV29-1 and TRBJ2-2; 10 nucleotides match TRBD2. The CDR3 sequence is 14 residues long. The germline V gene encodes CDR1 SQVTM and CDR2 ANQGSEA. Trimming removed 3 bases from V and 4 bases from J; junction bases left unmatched: 2. The CDR3 DNA reads TGCAGCGTTGATACTAGCGGGATCACCGGGGAGCTGTTTTTT. Translated: CSVDTSGITGELFF.

The genes are TRBV20-1 and TRBJ1-5; D remains unclear. Germline loops: CDR1 DFQATT, CDR2 SNEGSKA (reference sequence). V was trimmed by 0 bases and J by 0 bases, leaving 9 bases between them. The CDR3 spans 15 residues. CDR3: CSARDPIDSNQPQHF. As DNA, the CDR3 is TGCAGTGCTAGAGATCCGATTGATAGCAATCAGCCCCAGCATTTT.

The chain uses TRBV30 and TRBJ2-4, with 7 bases aligning to TRBD2. The V and J ends lost 3 bases and 1 base, in that order; junction bases with no gene match: 15. Germline CDR1 reads GTSNPN; CDR2 reads SVGIG (reference sequence). CDR3 length equals 18 residues. CDR3 region: CAWRGRLASEMAKNIQYF. The CDR3 nucleotides are TGTGCCTGGAGGGGGAGACTAGCATCAGAAATGGCCAAAAACATTCAGTACTTC.

The rearrangement joins TRBV19 to TRBJ1-1, with D possibly being TRBD1 (6 bases). Between the trimmed V and J ends, which lost 5 bases and 1 base, there was a span of 17 bases. The CDR3 is made up of 16 amino acids. Germline assignment: CDR1 LNHDA and CDR2 SQIVND (reference sequence). In DNA form, the CDR3 reads TGTGCCAGTAGTCCCCCCGGACAGTTCCCGAACACTGAAGCTTTCTTT. Its protein is CASSPPGQFPNTEAFF. Filled out from reference TRBV19 and TRBJ1-1, the complete variable domain reads DGGITQSPKYLFRKEGQNVTLSCEQNLNHDAMYWYRQDPGQGLRLIYYSQIVNDFQKGDIAEGYSVSREKKESFPLTVTSAQKNPTAFYLCASSPPGQFPNTEAFFGQGTRLTVV.

CDR3 sequence (DNA): TGCAGCGCTGCTGGGGCTGGAAACACCATATATTTT. It is translated as CSAAGAGNTIYF. This sequence joins TRBV29-1 and TRBJ1-3, with D hard to call. The germline gives CDR1 SQVTM, CDR2 ANQGSEA. Trimming removed 7 bases at V and 2 bases at J, with 9 bases between. The CDR3 spans 12 residues.

The chain links TRBV19 to TRBJ1-5; D remains unclear. The CDR3 runs to 14 residues. The V end was cut by 10 bases, the J end by 0 bases, with 13 bases between. The germline CDR1 and CDR2 sequences are LNHDA and SQIVND (reference sequence). The CDR3 loop reads CATRGTDSNQPQHF. Here the CDR3 DNA reads TGTGCCACCCGTGGAACGGATAGCAATCAGCCCCAGCATTTT.

This rearrangement joins TRBV29-1 to TRBJ2-7; no clear D gene. The germline V gene has CDR1 SQVTM and CDR2 ANQGSEA. The CDR3 consists of 14 residues. The ends were cut back, 4 bases at V and 3 bases at J, with 16 bases in the middle. CDR3 loop: CSVGYGGRLYEQYF. The DNA of the CDR3 is TGCAGCGTTGGATATGGCGGAAGGCTCTACGAGCAGTACTTC.

The rearrangement joins TRBV6-6 to TRBJ2-5, with 8 bases identical to TRBD1. There are 14 residues in the CDR3. Germline CDR1 is MNHNY and CDR2 is SVGAGI (reference sequence). Germline trimming cut 2 bases from V and 5 bases from J; bases unmatched to any gene: 4. CDR3 protein: CASSYAGGSETQYF. The CDR3 DNA is TGTGCCAGCAGTTACGCAGGGGGCAGTGAGACCCAGTACTTC.